The present entry profiles one T cell receptor (beta chain) with its context. V was clipped by 3 bases and J by 6 bases, with 7 bases between them. Germline CDR1 KGHDR, CDR2 SFDVKD. The CDR3 consists of 13 residues. Through negative isolation, CD4+ and CD8+ T cells were obtained, while TEMRA cells were enriched using FACS. This entry is derived from a study of CD8 T cells in Susac syndrome. RNA in amounts of roughly 0.45 to 1 ug was reverse transcribed with random hexamers. An immunoSEQ multiplex PCR amplified TCR beta CDR3 over 54 Vbeta and 13 Jbeta. In TCRdb, the immunoSEQ multiplex PCR reads were re-called with MiXCR into one record per CDR3 protein. The table lists under 200,000 distinct CDR3 sequences, about 95% of them singletons.

The sequence derives from a human donor in good health. The chain combines TRBV24-1 with TRBJ2-2; unclear D gene. Sequenced: CD4+ T cells from PBMCs. CDR3 nucleotide sequence: TGTGCCACCAGTGATCCCGGGTCCGGGGAGCTGTTTTTT. This sequence encodes CATSDPGSGELFF.